These 18 T cell receptor beta chains came from one sample sequenced in a study of regulatory T cells in long-lasting Graves disease. HTBI primers from iRepertoire and Arm-PCR of CDR3 regions yielded the TCR beta libraries. TCRdb reanalysed the multiplex PCR reads using MiXCR and keeps one entry per CDR3 protein. The sample holds some 410,000 distinct CDR3 sequences, around 17% seen once. This sample's time point: newly diagnosed GD, antithyroid drugs for less than 3 months. PBMC-extracted RNA yielded the TCR library. The data were also submitted as part of a second study, on T cells in Graves' hyperthyroidism and ophthalmopathy.

The sample in question was peripheral blood mononuclear cells (PBMCs), obtained at new diagnosis, from a patient treated with antithyroid drugs. The receptors were sampled from a woman in her twenties or thirties with Graves disease.

As to this clonotype: A far larger clone is off by one base, so a read error is likely. The chain recombines TRBV12-3 or TRBV12-4 with TRBJ2-7; D remains unclear. V lost 3 bases and J lost 7, with 16 bases in between. This CDR3 is 14 amino acids long. The CDR3 spells CASSFTPSDNEQYF. The CDR3 DNA is TGTGCCAGCAGTTTTACTCCCTCCGACAATGAGCAGTACTTC.

This clonotype was observed a single time. The CDR3 DNA follows: TGTGCCAGCAGCTTGGTTAGTGCGGGAGATACGCAGTATTTT. As protein: CASSLVSAGDTQYF. The chain recombines TRBV7-8 with TRBJ2-1; TRBD2 is a possible D gene (5 bases). The tail of the sequence fits TRBJ2-3 better, so the J call may be wrong. Germline-derived CDR1 and CDR2 are SGHVS and FQNEAQ. The CDR3 consists of 14 residues.

This clonotype was counted between two and nine times. V is TRBV5-1 and J is TRBJ2-2; tentative D call: TRBD1 (6 bases). This CDR3 has 15 residues. From germline, CDR1 is SGHRS and CDR2 YFSETQ. V gave up 4 bases and J gave up 5 bases, with 15 bases separating them. CDR3 region: CASSSTGFLTGELFF. The DNA for the CDR3 is TGCGCCAGCAGCAGTACAGGGTTTTTAACCGGGGAGCTGTTTTTT.

This clonotype has only a few counts. J is TRBJ1-4 and V is TRBV10-3; 8 bases map to TRBD1. Looked up from germline, CDR1 is ENHRY and CDR2 is SYGVKD. V shed 8 bases and J 7 bases; nucleotides not matched to a gene: 6. The CDR3 covers 13 residues. DNA of the CDR3: TGTGCCATCGGGGACAGGAGAAGTGAAAAACTGTTTTTT. Its protein is CAIGDRRSEKLFF.

This clonotype was detected ten times or more. J is TRBJ2-1 and V is TRBV28; perhaps TRBD1 as D (5 bases). Germline CDR1 is MDHEN and CDR2 is SYDVKM. V was pared by 4 bases and J by 5 bases, with 12 bases between. CDR3 length: 14 residues. CDR3 DNA: TGTGCCAGCAGTTCTGGCTTCAGGGACAATGAGCAGTTCTTC. Residues: CASSSGFRDNEQFF.

This clonotype was seen at least ten times. This sequence joins TRBV5-6 and TRBJ1-2; TRBD1 aligns across 8 bases. V lost 1 base and J lost 5; bases outside the gene matches: 4. Germline V lookup: CDR1 SGHDT, CDR2 YYEEEE. The CDR3 has 14 amino acids. The CDR3 protein is CASSLRQGAYGYTF. In DNA form, the CDR3 reads TGTGCCAGCAGCTTGCGGCAGGGGGCTTATGGCTACACCTTC.

This clonotype has ten or more counts. The CDR3 coding sequence is TGTGCCAGCAGCACGAGACTATACTACGAGCAGTACTTC. This codes for CASSTRLYYEQYF. The genes are TRBV7-2 and TRBJ2-7, with a weak D call TRBD2 (5 bases). Germline V gives CDR1 SGHTA, CDR2 FQGNSA. The V and J ends lost 5 bases and 3 bases respectively, with 11 bases between them. The CDR3 spans 13 residues.

This clonotype was detected many times. This chain joins TRBV11-1 and TRBJ2-3; 14 nucleotides agree with TRBD2. With 5 bases clipped from V and 2 bases from J, the junction kept 12 bases outside the gene matches. The CDR3 loop spans 19 amino acids. Germline CDR1 reads SGHAT; CDR2 reads FQDESV (reference sequence). The DNA of the CDR3 is TGTGCCAGCAGCCGACCGGGACTAGCGGGAGTGAGGAACACAGATACGCAGTATTTT. Translation gives CASSRPGLAGVRNTDTQYF.

This clonotype was detected only a few times. The chain carries TRBV12-3 or TRBV12-4 and TRBJ2-1; 8 positions match TRBD1. The CDR3 is made up of 16 amino acids. After removal of 7 bases from V and 2 bases from J, the junction contained 10 bases not matched to a gene. This CDR3 is CASKKGRGLTYNEQFF. CDR3 nucleotides: TGTGCCAGCAAGAAAGGCAGGGGGCTTACCTACAATGAGCAGTTCTTC.

There are many counts of this clonotype. The CDR3 is CSARVVRTSGRYGEQFF. The CDR3 bases are TGCAGTGCTAGAGTTGTTAGGACTAGCGGGAGGTACGGTGAGCAGTTCTTC. The V and J genes are TRBV20-1 and TRBJ2-1; 14 positions match TRBD2. Trimming removed 1 base from V and 9 bases from J; junction bases left unmatched: 11. The CDR3 sequence is 17 residues long. Germline CDR1 is DFQATT and CDR2 is SNEGSKA (reference sequence).

Comments on this clonotype: At one end the junction does not follow the germline gene, possibly because of a read error. This rearrangement joins TRBV6-1 to TRBJ2-7, with TRBD2 identical over 10 bases. CDR3 length: 17 amino acids. Germline values: CDR1 MNHNS, CDR2 SASEGT. CDR3 in amino acids: CASRPPVLAGENNEQLF. CDR3 DNA sequence: TGTGCCAGCAGACCCCCCGTCCTAGCGGGAGAGAACAATGAGCAGCTCTTC.

This clonotype was recorded at least ten times. This rearrangement joins TRBV20-1 to TRBJ1-5; no reliable D call. The V end lost 6 bases, the J end lost 2 bases, and 14 bases lay between the germline ends. This CDR3 has 14 amino acids. Germline assignment: CDR1 DFQATT and CDR2 SNEGSKA (reference sequence). The CDR3 protein is CSARPPGGNQPQHF. In nucleotides, the CDR3 is TGCAGTGCAAGACCCCCTGGGGGCAATCAGCCCCAGCATTTT.

In its sample, this clonotype was seen many times. V is TRBV2 and J is TRBJ1-1; 7 bases are shared with TRBD1. With V trimmed by 6 bases and J by 6 bases, 10 bases remained unmatched. The germline CDR1 and CDR2 sequences are SNHLY and FYNNEI. The CDR3 consists of 14 residues. The DNA of the CDR3 is TGTGCCAGCAGACCTCGGGGGCAGGGGGCTGAAGCTTTCTTT. Translating gives CASRPRGQGAEAFF.

This clonotype was seen many times. V usage is TRBV7-9 and J usage is TRBJ1-2; D not certain. The CDR3 has 15 residues. V was clipped by 5 bases and J by 2 bases, with 15 bases between them. The germline V gene has CDR1 SEHNR and CDR2 FQNEAQ (reference sequence). For the CDR3, the DNA is TGTGCCAGCAGCCCGGACGGACGAGTAAACTATGGCTACACCTTC. Encoded protein: CASSPDGRVNYGYTF.

In its sample, this clonotype was seen many times. The chain employs TRBV7-2 and TRBJ2-2; 9 bases line up with TRBD1. Trimming removed 4 bases from V and 8 bases from J; junction bases left unmatched: 8. This CDR3 comprises 15 residues. Germline CDR1 SGHTA, CDR2 FQGNSA. Here the CDR3 reads CASSSPDRGWGELFF. Written as DNA, the CDR3 is TGTGCCAGCAGCTCCCCGGACAGGGGATGGGGGGAGCTGTTTTTT.

There are many counts of this clonotype. The chain combines TRBV10-3 with TRBJ2-7, with 13 bases fitting TRBD2. J lost 2 bases, V lost 0 bases, and 7 bases had no gene match. CDR3 length: 18 amino acids. Germline V gene lookup returns CDR1 ENHRY and CDR2 SYGVKD. The CDR3 region is CAISESGEGTSGTYEQYF. CDR3 DNA: TGTGCCATCAGTGAGTCGGGTGAAGGGACTAGCGGGACCTACGAGCAGTACTTC.

This clonotype turned up a few times. The rearrangement links TRBV15 to TRBJ1-1; D may be TRBD1 (6 bases). V was trimmed by 6 bases and J by 1 base, leaving 15 bases between them. The CDR3 is made up of 15 amino acids. Germline lookup yields CDR1 LNHNV and CDR2 YYDKDF (reference sequence). CDR3 sequence (DNA): TGTGCCACCAGTCGTTTCGGGGGGGCGAACACTGAAGCTTTCTTT. Its translation is CATSRFGGANTEAFF.

At least ten counts were recorded for this clonotype. The chain joins TRBV2 to TRBJ2-1; possible D gene TRBD2, 6 bases. The germline V and J ends were trimmed by 1 base and 6 bases, with 10 bases remaining between them. Germline CDR1 SNHLY, CDR2 FYNNEI. This CDR3 has 14 residues. CDR3 in amino acids: CASSEGGTFNEQFF. Here the CDR3 DNA reads TGTGCCAGCAGTGAAGGTGGGACTTTCAATGAGCAGTTCTTC.